The next 26 T cell receptor beta chains were all read from a single sample in a study of identical twins. TCRdb used MiXCR to reprocess the 5' RACE reads, holding one entry per CDR3 protein. The top ten clones hold about an eighth of a sample with some 790,000 distinct CDR3 sequences, roughly 18% of them seen once. This sample was shared with a second study, whose subject was T cells expressing NK-cell markers.

The sequencing sample was made of PBMCs. The source of these receptors is a woman aged 18-35 years in good health.

The chain combines TRBV5-1 with TRBJ2-1; D unresolved. V shed 4 bases and J shed 6 bases, with 17 bases lying between them. The CDR3 extends over 15 amino acids. In germline, CDR1 is SGHRS, CDR2 YFSETQ. In nucleotides, the CDR3 is TGCGCCAGCAGCCGAACGTACAGTATCTCCAATGAGCAGTTCTTC. It yields the protein CASSRTYSISNEQFF.

This chain connects TRBV9 to TRBJ2-3; TRBD2 agrees at 9 bases. Germline V gives CDR1 SGDLS, CDR2 YYNGEE. V lost 3 bases, J lost 7 bases, and 9 bases stayed unmatched. The CDR3 is made up of 15 amino acids. The CDR3 coding sequence is TGTGCCAGCAGCGGGTCCGGGACTAGCTCATATACGCAGTATTTT. It translates to CASSGSGTSSYTQYF. The full variable domain, with the rest looked up from reference TRBV9 and TRBJ2-3, is DSGVTQTPKHLITATGQRVTLRCSPRSGDLSVYWYQQSLDQGLQFLIQYYNGEERAKGNILERFSAQQFPDLHSELNLSSLELGDSALYFCASSGSGTSSYTQYFGPGTRLTVL.

This clonotype was picked up a small number of times. The V call is TRBV28, the J call TRBJ2-7; D is perhaps TRBD1 or TRBD2 (5 bases each). Per the germline V gene, CDR1 is MDHEN and CDR2 is SYDVKM. CDR3 size: 17 residues. V dropped 6 bases and J dropped 5 bases, with 26 bases sitting between them. The CDR3 here is CASSNVRRQRVTNEQYF. The CDR3, as DNA: TGTGCCAGCAGCAACGTACGCAGACAGAGGGTGACGAACGAGCAGTACTTC.

This clonotype was counted ten times or more. The V and J genes are TRBV27 and TRBJ2-5; 7 nucleotides line up with TRBD2. CDR1 and CDR2 (germline): MNHEY, SMNVEV (reference sequence). J lost 5 bases, V lost 2 bases, and 5 bases had no gene match. The CDR3 runs to 14 residues. CDR3: CASSLAGASETQYF. CDR3 in DNA: TGTGCCAGCAGTTTAGCGGGAGCTTCGGAGACCCAGTACTTC.

This clonotype was counted many times. The genes are TRBV20-1 and TRBJ2-1, with 10 positions matching TRBD2. The CDR3 runs 16 residues. Unmatched junction bases numbered 9, after V lost 5 bases and J lost 2 bases. CDR1 is DFQATT and CDR2 is SNEGSKA in the germline V gene (reference sequence). The CDR3 DNA is TGCAGTGCTGGACTAAGACTAGCGGGCACCTACAATGAGCAGTTCTTC. Protein product: CSAGLRLAGTYNEQFF.

The CDR3 DNA is TGTGCCAGCAGCGTCAACCCGACAGGGAGCTCCTACGAGCAGTACTTC. This codes for CASSVNPTGSSYEQYF. This sequence joins TRBV9 and TRBJ2-7; 7 bases are a match to TRBD1. CDR3 size: 16 residues. Germline V gives CDR1 SGDLS, CDR2 YYNGEE. V lost 2 bases and J lost 0; bases outside the gene matches: 8. Looking up the rest from reference TRBV9 and TRBJ2-7 gives the full variable domain: DSGVTQTPKHLITATGQRVTLRCSPRSGDLSVYWYQQSLDQGLQFLIQYYNGEERAKGNILERFSAQQFPDLHSELNLSSLELGDSALYFCASSVNPTGSSYEQYFGPGTRLTVT.

There are a few counts of this clonotype. V is TRBV7-2 and J is TRBJ2-1; 13 bases map to TRBD2. Trimming removed 2 bases from V and 6 bases from J; junction bases left unmatched: 4. CDR1 and CDR2 from the germline V gene are SGHTA and FQGNSA. This CDR3 spans 16 amino acids. CDR3 residues: CASSLRGLAGTNEQFF. The CDR3 DNA is TGTGCCAGCAGCTTAAGGGGACTAGCGGGGACCAATGAGCAGTTCTTC.

In its sample, this clonotype was seen a few times. V gene TRBV2 combines with J gene TRBJ2-1, with D possibly matching TRBD1 (6 bases). The CDR3 consists of 17 residues. From germline, CDR1 is SNHLY and CDR2 FYNNEI. The germline V and J ends were trimmed by 7 bases and 4 bases, with 23 bases remaining between them. CDR3 DNA: TGTGCCAGCAACCCCGCGCCGTGGGCAGGGACATACAATGAGCAGTTCTTC. Its translation is CASNPAPWAGTYNEQFF.

This chain connects TRBV11-2 to TRBJ2-1, with 7 bases aligning to TRBD1. Germline V lookup: CDR1 SGHAT, CDR2 FQNNGV. The CDR3 runs to 15 residues. Losses at the gene ends were 0 bases for V and 6 bases for J; bases not matched to a gene: 5. The DNA for the CDR3 is TGTGCCAGCAGCTTAGAAGGGGGCCGGGGCAATGAGCAGTTCTTC. Residues: CASSLEGGRGNEQFF.

This clonotype has more than one count but fewer than ten. The chain recombines TRBV5-1 with TRBJ2-4; the D gene is possibly TRBD1 (6 bases). The germline V gene has CDR1 SGHRS and CDR2 YFSETQ. Trimming took 3 bases from V and 3 from J, leaving 13 bases between them. This CDR3 spans 15 amino acids. The CDR3 DNA reads TGCGCCAGCAGCTATAGCAGGGGAAACAAAAACATTCAGTACTTC. Encoded protein: CASSYSRGNKNIQYF.

The chain links TRBV19 to TRBJ2-5, with a weak D call TRBD2 (7 bases). The V and J ends lost 5 bases and 5 bases respectively, with 15 bases between them. The germline CDR1 and CDR2 sequences are LNHDA and SQIVND (reference sequence). The CDR3 loop spans 14 amino acids. Here the CDR3 reads CASSGGGVRETQYF. The DNA of the CDR3 is TGTGCCAGTAGTGGCGGGGGCGTCAGGGAGACCCAGTACTTC. Together with reference TRBV19 and TRBJ2-5, the CDR3 gives the full variable domain: DGGITQSPKYLFRKEGQNVTLSCEQNLNHDAMYWYRQDPGQGLRLIYYSQIVNDFQKGDIAEGYSVSREKKESFPLTVTSAQKNPTAFYLCASSGGGVRETQYFGPGTRLLVL.

V and J are TRBV5-1 and TRBJ2-3, with TRBD2 as a possible D gene (6 bases). There are 14 residues in the CDR3. V was pared by 2 bases and J by 5 bases, with 12 bases between. Germline values: CDR1 SGHRS, CDR2 YFSETQ. The CDR3 here is CASSFRESGDTQYF. CDR3 nucleotides: TGCGCCAGCAGCTTCCGGGAGTCTGGAGATACGCAGTATTTT. The full variable domain, with the rest looked up from reference TRBV5-1 and TRBJ2-3, is KAGVTQTPRYLIKTRGQQVTLSCSPISGHRSVSWYQQTPGQGLQFLFEYFSETQRNKGNFPGRFSGRQFSNSRSEMNVSTLELGDSALYLCASSFRESGDTQYFGPGTRLTVL.

In this sample, this clonotype turned up a few times. DNA for the CDR3: TGTGCCAGCAGCCCAAGTAGCGGGCCTACCTACGAGCAGTACTTC. It is translated as CASSPSSGPTYEQYF. The rearrangement links TRBV7-2 to TRBJ2-7; 7 bases align to TRBD2. Germline CDR1 SGHTA, CDR2 FQGNSA. With V trimmed by 5 bases and J by 2 bases, 9 bases remained unmatched. The CDR3 is 15 amino acids.

The V and J genes are TRBV7-7 and TRBJ2-1; D may be TRBD1 (6 bases). CDR3 length: 14 amino acids. V lost 0 bases to trimming and J lost 6 bases, with 9 bases between them. Germline loops: CDR1 SSHAT, CDR2 FNYEAQ (reference sequence). The CDR3 DNA is TGTGCCAGCAGCTTAGCGGCAGGGGTCAATGAGCAGTTCTTC. It yields the protein CASSLAAGVNEQFF.

This chain links TRBV27 with TRBJ1-1, with unresolved D. Trimming left V 2 bases short and J 6 bases short, with 13 bases between. CDR1 MNHEY and CDR2 SMNVEV come from the germline V gene (reference sequence). There are 14 residues in the CDR3. The CDR3 region is CASSLEVTGPEAFF. In DNA, the CDR3 is TGTGCCAGCAGTTTAGAAGTTACTGGCCCTGAAGCTTTCTTT.

The V call is TRBV12-3 or TRBV12-4, the J call TRBJ2-7, with 9 bases identical to TRBD1. V dropped 4 bases and J dropped 3; count of bases not matched to a gene: 7. The CDR3 loop spans 15 amino acids. This CDR3 is CASSYPGQGLYEQYF. CDR3 nucleotides: TGTGCCAGCAGTTATCCGGGACAGGGTCTCTACGAGCAGTACTTC.

This clonotype was counted between two and nine times. The V gene is TRBV20-1, the J gene TRBJ2-7; D unresolved. Trimming removed 6 bases from V and 2 bases from J, with 17 bases in between. Per the germline V gene, CDR1 is DFQATT and CDR2 is SNEGSKA (reference sequence). The CDR3 totals 14 residues. CDR3 sequence (DNA): TGCAGTGCCGCTGGGCAAAGGGCCGCCTACGAGCAGTACTTC. Translation: CSAAGQRAAYEQYF.

This clonotype was observed a few times. This chain joins TRBV5-1 and TRBJ2-1; 9 bases agree with TRBD1. Germline V gives CDR1 SGHRS, CDR2 YFSETQ. With V trimmed by 3 bases and J by 4 bases, 11 bases remained unmatched. CDR3 length: 17 residues. The CDR3 here is CASSYEGQGTGYNEQFF. As DNA, the CDR3 is TGCGCCAGCAGCTACGAAGGACAGGGGACCGGGTACAATGAGCAGTTCTTC.

In its sample, this clonotype was seen a few times. The rearrangement uses TRBV20-1 and TRBJ2-5; 9 bases are a match to TRBD2. Trimming took 1 base from V and 5 from J; bases not matched to a gene: 5. Germline CDR1 and CDR2: DFQATT and SNEGSKA (reference sequence). The CDR3 is 14 residues long. CDR3 sequence: CSARVGGGAETQYF. CDR3 nucleotides: TGCAGTGCTAGAGTGGGCGGGGGGGCCGAGACCCAGTACTTC.

V and J are TRBV29-1 and TRBJ1-2; no definite D call. The CDR3 consists of 10 residues. CDR1 and CDR2 (germline): SQVTM, ANQGSEA. V was cut by 5 bases and J by 7 bases, with 8 bases left in between. As DNA, the CDR3 is TGCAGCGTTTTCACATCTGGCTACACCTTC. The encoded protein is CSVFTSGYTF.

This clonotype was recorded many times. This sequence joins TRBV6-1 and TRBJ1-1, with D unclear. The germline V gene has CDR1 MNHNS and CDR2 SASEGT. V lost 0 bases to trimming and J lost 11 bases, with 13 bases between them. The CDR3 is 13 amino acids. This CDR3 is CASSEASGSRAFF. The CDR3 coding sequence is TGTGCCAGCAGTGAAGCCAGTGGGTCCAGGGCTTTCTTT.

This chain joins TRBV27 and TRBJ1-1; D remains ambiguous. The germline V gene encodes CDR1 MNHEY and CDR2 SMNVEV (reference sequence). The V gene lost 1 base and the J gene lost 7 bases, with 10 bases spanning the gap. CDR3 length equals 13 residues. The CDR3, as DNA: TGTGCCAGCAGTTTATTTATCAGCAGTGAAGCTTTCTTT. Protein sequence: CASSLFISSEAFF.

CDR3 bases: TGTGCCAGCATGAGGCTAGCGGGTTCCTACGAGCAGTACTTC. Protein: CASMRLAGSYEQYF. The chain combines TRBV27 with TRBJ2-7; 8 nucleotides agree with TRBD2. Per the germline V gene, CDR1 is MNHEY and CDR2 is SMNVEV (reference sequence). This CDR3 is built from 14 residues. The V gene end was trimmed by 7 bases and the J gene end by 1 base; junction bases not matched to a gene: 6.

This CDR3 is CASSLAYTSGRRGYEQYF. CDR3 bases: TGTGCCAGCAGCTTAGCGTACACTAGCGGGAGAAGAGGCTACGAGCAGTACTTC. The chain carries TRBV7-2 and TRBJ2-7; 11 bases match TRBD2. The CDR3 extends over 18 amino acids. Germline assignment: CDR1 SGHTA and CDR2 FQGNSA. After removal of 0 bases from V and 3 bases from J, the junction contained 10 bases not matched to a gene.

V usage is TRBV29-1 and J usage is TRBJ1-1, with TRBD1 as a possible D gene (5 bases). V lost 8 bases, J lost 4 bases, and 17 bases lay in between. This CDR3 comprises 13 residues. Germline V CDR1 and CDR2: SQVTM, ANQGSEA. Here the CDR3 DNA reads TGCAGCATACAGGCCCTCGGGGGCACTGAAGCTTTCTTT. This translates into CSIQALGGTEAFF.

This clonotype was counted between two and nine times. The chain employs TRBV20-1 and TRBJ2-1, with TRBD1 matching 12 bases. V lost 4 bases and J lost 5; bases outside the gene matches: 9. The germline gives CDR1 DFQATT, CDR2 SNEGSKA (reference sequence). The CDR3 totals 16 residues. CDR3 DNA sequence: TGCAGTGCTACCAGTTGGGGACAGGGGGCCAACAATGAGCAGTTCTTC. Translating it yields CSATSWGQGANNEQFF.